The 29 T cell receptor beta chains listed next were all sequenced from one sample in a study of CD8 T cells in ankylosing spondylitis. TCRdb processed the 5' RACE reads anew with MiXCR; each CDR3 protein has one entry. The sample carries 25,000 to 30,000 distinct CDR3 sequences, 7.9% recorded once. Source material: blood. The receptors derive from a male donor with ankylosing spondylitis or in good health (not recorded which).

This clonotype has at least ten counts. The V gene is TRBV12-3 or TRBV12-4, the J gene TRBJ2-3; D may be TRBD2 (5 bases). This CDR3 comprises 14 residues. V was cut by 4 bases and J by 5 bases, with 13 bases left in between. CDR3 residues: CASSSHSGGDTQYF. CDR3 DNA: TGTGCCAGCAGTTCCCACTCCGGAGGAGATACGCAGTATTTT.

This clonotype appeared many times. The rearrangement uses TRBV18 and TRBJ2-2; a possible D gene is TRBD2 (6 bases). The CDR3 has 14 residues. Germline V CDR1 and CDR2: KGHSH, LQKENI. Trimming removed 3 bases from V and 2 bases from J, with 7 bases in between. In DNA, the CDR3 is TGTGCCAGCTCACCGGGACTTAACACCGGGGAGCTGTTTTTT. Translated: CASSPGLNTGELFF. Full variable domain (outside the CDR3, taken from reference TRBV18 and TRBJ2-2): NAGVMQNPRHLVRRRGQEARLRCSPMKGHSHVYWYRQLPEEGLKFMVYLQKENIIDESGMPKERFSAEFPKEGPSILRIQQVVRGDSAAYFCASSPGLNTGELFFGEGSRLTVL.

This clonotype appeared many times. The chain couples TRBV3-1 to TRBJ2-1; 10 bases match TRBD2. V dropped 2 bases and J dropped 3; count of bases not matched to a gene: 4. The V gene's germline CDR1 is LGHDT and CDR2 YNNKEL (reference sequence). CDR3 length equals 16 residues. The CDR3 protein is CASSQRLAGGYNEQFF. The CDR3 DNA is TGTGCCAGCAGCCAACGATTAGCGGGGGGCTACAATGAGCAGTTCTTC.

This clonotype came up many times. The chain is built from TRBV5-1 and TRBJ1-1; D not resolved. The germline V and J ends were trimmed by 0 bases and 6 bases, with 9 bases remaining between them. Germline assignment: CDR1 SGHRS and CDR2 YFSETQ. The CDR3 has 13 residues. The CDR3 DNA is TGCGCCAGCAGCTTGGGGACTTATTCTGAAGCTTTCTTT. Protein sequence: CASSLGTYSEAFF.

This clonotype was observed a handful of times. V and J are TRBV4-2 and TRBJ2-2, with TRBD2 identical over 7 bases. Losses at the gene ends were 2 bases for V and 3 bases for J; bases not matched to a gene: 6. The CDR3 has 16 amino acids. Germline loops: CDR1 LGHNA, CDR2 YNFKEQ. The CDR3, as DNA: TGTGCCAGCAGCCAATCGGCGGGAGTGGACACCGGGGAGCTGTTTTTT. Translated: CASSQSAGVDTGELFF.

The chain has TRBV20-1 and TRBJ1-1; TRBD1 matches 7 bases. The CDR3 extends over 15 amino acids. Looked up from germline, CDR1 is DFQATT and CDR2 is SNEGSKA (reference sequence). Trimming cost V 1 base and J 4 bases; bases outside gene matches: 9. CDR3 nucleotide sequence: TGCAGTGCTAGAGGGGCGACAGGGTTGGGCACTGAAGCTTTCTTT. Translating gives CSARGATGLGTEAFF.

There are a few counts of this clonotype. The V gene is TRBV5-1, the J gene TRBJ2-2; 7 bases are a match to TRBD2. The CDR3 covers 16 residues. Per germline, CDR1 SGHRS and CDR2 YFSETQ. V gave up 4 bases and J gave up 0 bases; unmatched junction bases: 6. Written as DNA, the CDR3 is TGCGCCAGCAGCCCGGGACTACTTACGAACACCGGGGAGCTGTTTTTT. As protein: CASSPGLLTNTGELFF.

This clonotype was detected a few times. The chain uses TRBV29-1 and TRBJ2-3, with 8 bases matching TRBD2. The trim removed 6 bases at V and 10 bases at J, leaving 12 bases unmatched. Germline V gene data show CDR1 as SQVTM and CDR2 as ANQGSEA. This CDR3 is 13 amino acids long. The CDR3, as DNA: TGCAGCGTCGCCGGACTAGCTTTCGGCGCGCAGTATTTT. Protein: CSVAGLAFGAQYF.

The sample holds a few counts of this clonotype. The V call is TRBV3-1, the J call TRBJ2-5; TRBD2 is a possible D gene (5 bases). The length of the CDR3 is 14 residues. Germline CDR1 and CDR2: LGHDT and YNNKEL (reference sequence). The V end lost 4 bases, the J end lost 5 bases, and 14 bases lay between the germline ends. The CDR3 is CASSRRTVLETQYF. CDR3 DNA sequence: TGTGCCAGCAGCCGCCGGACTGTCCTTGAGACCCAGTACTTC.

This clonotype was counted between two and nine times. The chain has TRBV6-2 or TRBV6-3 and TRBJ1-5; tentative D call: TRBD1 (5 bases). The CDR3 spans 13 residues. CDR1 is MNHEY, CDR2 SVGEGT, per germline. V lost 8 bases, J lost 2 bases, and 10 bases lay in between. CDR3 nucleotides: TGTGCCAGCGGGGGGGAGGGCAATCAGCCCCAGCATTTT. This codes for CASGGEGNQPQHF.

This clonotype was observed a handful of times. The chain combines TRBV5-6 with TRBJ1-1; D is unclear. CDR1 and CDR2 (germline): SGHDT, YYEEEE. V was trimmed by 0 bases and J by 2 bases, leaving 11 bases between them. This CDR3 is 15 amino acids long. As DNA, the CDR3 is TGTGCCAGCAGCTTGGTGAGCGCCCCTAACACTGAAGCTTTCTTT. This encodes CASSLVSAPNTEAFF.

This chain connects TRBV29-1 to TRBJ2-2; D perhaps matches TRBD1 (6 bases). Trimming pared 5 bases from V and 7 bases from J, leaving 14 bases between. Germline V gene lookup returns CDR1 SQVTM and CDR2 ANQGSEA. This CDR3 region has 13 residues. CDR3 region: CSVNPGQGGELFF. The DNA of the CDR3 is TGCAGCGTTAACCCGGGACAAGGCGGGGAGCTGTTTTTT.

There are a few counts of this clonotype. The chain uses TRBV7-2 and TRBJ2-7; maybe TRBD2 (5 bases). V lost 4 bases and J lost 2, with 9 bases in between. This CDR3 comprises 13 residues. The germline CDR1 and CDR2 sequences are SGHTA and FQGNSA. In nucleotides, the CDR3 is TGTGCCAGCAGCTGGAGGCGGACCTACGAGCAGTACTTC. It translates to CASSWRRTYEQYF. The entire variable domain, with the rest obtained from reference TRBV7-2 and TRBJ2-7, is as follows: GAGVSQSPSNKVTEKGKDVELRCDPISGHTALYWYRQSLGQGLEFLIYFQGNSAPDKSGLPSDRFSAERTGGSVSTLTIQRTQQEDSAVYLCASSWRRTYEQYFGPGTRLTVT.

Only a few counts were recorded for this clonotype. CDR3 protein: CSVGLTGELFF. CDR3 nucleotide sequence: TGCAGCGTTGGGTTGACCGGGGAGCTGTTTTTT. The V call is TRBV29-1, the J call TRBJ2-2; D is ambiguous. Germline V gene sequence: CDR1 SQVTM, CDR2 ANQGSEA. This CDR3 region has 11 residues. Between the trimmed V and J ends, which lost 4 bases and 5 bases, there was a span of 5 bases.

The rearrangement joins TRBV20-1 to TRBJ2-3; 10 bases line up with TRBD2. Germline lookup yields CDR1 DFQATT and CDR2 SNEGSKA (reference sequence). The CDR3 covers 15 residues. V lost 4 bases and J lost 2; bases outside the gene matches: 6. The CDR3 bases are TGCAGTGCTACAACTACTAGCGGGAACACAGATACGCAGTATTTT. Protein product: CSATTTSGNTDTQYF.

This clonotype came up many times. The chain links TRBV11-2 to TRBJ2-2, with D possibly TRBD1 on 6 matching bases. V lost 2 bases and J lost 5, with 12 bases in between. Germline loops: CDR1 SGHAT, CDR2 FQNNGV. The CDR3 is 15 residues long. CDR3 nucleotide sequence: TGTGCCAGCAGCTTAACAGGGTCCAAAACCGGGGAGCTGTTTTTT. It specifies CASSLTGSKTGELFF.

This chain connects TRBV19 to TRBJ2-4; TRBD1 is a possible D gene (6 bases). Germline values: CDR1 LNHDA, CDR2 SQIVND (reference sequence). The CDR3 length is 17 residues. V shed 3 bases and J shed 8 bases, with 23 bases lying between them. The CDR3 nucleotides read TGTGCCAGTAGTATTGGGACAACGGCTCCTTATAAAGACATTCAGTACTTC. It is translated as CASSIGTTAPYKDIQYF.

The sample holds many counts of this clonotype. The V gene is TRBV5-1, the J gene TRBJ2-3, with 7 bases matching TRBD2. With 4 bases clipped from V and 0 bases from J, the junction kept 5 bases outside the gene matches. CDR3 length: 15 amino acids. Germline V gene lookup returns CDR1 SGHRS and CDR2 YFSETQ. CDR3 coding DNA: TGCGCCAGCAGCCGTGGACTAGAGAGCACAGATACGCAGTATTTT. This gives the protein CASSRGLESTDTQYF. The full variable domain, in which reference TRBV5-1 and TRBJ2-3 provide the parts outside the CDR3, is KAGVTQTPRYLIKTRGQQVTLSCSPISGHRSVSWYQQTPGQGLQFLFEYFSETQRNKGNFPGRFSGRQFSNSRSEMNVSTLELGDSALYLCASSRGLESTDTQYFGPGTRLTVL.

Only a few counts were recorded for this clonotype. The chain combines TRBV30 with TRBJ2-7; D is unresolved. V was trimmed by 0 bases and J by 4 bases, leaving 13 bases between them. Germline V lookup: CDR1 GTSNPN, CDR2 SVGIG (reference sequence). The CDR3 totals 14 residues. The DNA for the CDR3 is TGTGCCTGGAGTGTACACGAGCGAGGATACGAGCAGTACTTC. Translating it yields CAWSVHERGYEQYF.

This clonotype showed up many times. The V call is TRBV5-1, the J call TRBJ1-1, with a weak D call TRBD1 (6 bases). Trimming took off 6 bases at V and 4 bases at J, with 13 bases between the two ends. Germline loops: CDR1 SGHRS, CDR2 YFSETQ. The CDR3 runs 13 residues. CDR3 sequence (DNA): TGCGCCAGCAACAGGGAGGGTTTCACTGAAGCTTTCTTT. Translating gives CASNREGFTEAFF.

This clonotype was observed at least ten times. The chain couples TRBV5-1 to TRBJ2-1, with 7 bases fitting TRBD2. This CDR3 has 14 residues. Germline V lookup: CDR1 SGHRS, CDR2 YFSETQ. J gave up 3 bases and V 6 bases, and 6 bases lay outside the gene matches. CDR3 bases: TGCGCCAGCATGGAGCGGGGACTCTACAATGAGCAGTTCTTC. Its translation is CASMERGLYNEQFF.

There are many counts of this clonotype. This chain connects TRBV6-6 to TRBJ2-1; D is possibly TRBD2 (5 bases). Germline assignment: CDR1 MNHNY and CDR2 SVGAGI (reference sequence). V lost 7 bases and J 6 bases, leaving 10 bases between the germline ends. The CDR3 contains 12 residues. DNA of the CDR3: TGTGCCAGCATCACGGGGTCCAATGAGCAGTTCTTC. As protein: CASITGSNEQFF.

The chain combines TRBV7-2 with TRBJ2-3, with D perhaps matching TRBD1 (6 bases). V dropped 4 bases and J dropped 2 bases, with 16 bases sitting between them. The germline CDR1 and CDR2 sequences are SGHTA and FQGNSA. The length of the CDR3 is 16 residues. The chain's CDR3 is CASSSRTVSPTDTQYF. CDR3 coding DNA: TGTGCCAGCAGCTCCCGGACAGTCTCGCCCACAGATACGCAGTATTTT.

The chain carries TRBV5-1 and TRBJ1-4; D is perhaps TRBD1 (5 bases). The CDR3 extends over 15 amino acids. Germline CDR1 and CDR2: SGHRS and YFSETQ. The V gene lost 3 bases and the J gene lost 4 bases, with 13 bases spanning the gap. The CDR3: CASSSAGQVNEKLFF. The CDR3 DNA sequence: TGCGCCAGCAGCTCGGCGGGGCAGGTTAATGAAAAACTGTTTTTT.

This clonotype appeared a few times. The chain combines TRBV29-1 with TRBJ1-5; TRBD1 agrees at 8 bases. J lost 2 bases, V lost 5 bases, and 8 bases had no gene match. Germline assignment: CDR1 SQVTM and CDR2 ANQGSEA. The CDR3 is 15 amino acids. The chain's CDR3 is CSVRQGAGGNQPQHF. CDR3 DNA: TGCAGCGTTCGTCAGGGGGCGGGCGGCAATCAGCCCCAGCATTTT.

This clonotype was observed at least ten times. J is TRBJ2-3 and V is TRBV4-3; perhaps TRBD2 as D (5 bases). Germline values: CDR1 LGHNA, CDR2 YSLEER. The V end lost 1 base, the J end lost 2 bases, and 10 bases lay between the germline ends. This CDR3 has 15 amino acids. The CDR3 region is CASSQGLAHTDTQYF. The CDR3 DNA sequence: TGCGCCAGCAGCCAAGGGTTAGCGCACACAGATACGCAGTATTTT.

This clonotype was seen only a few times. The chain couples TRBV18 to TRBJ2-1; 8 bases fit TRBD2. The CDR3 runs to 15 residues. The germline V gene encodes CDR1 KGHSH and CDR2 LQKENI. The V and J ends lost 3 bases and 6 bases, in that order; junction bases with no gene match: 7. CDR3 sequence: CASSPSSGGGNEQFF. CDR3 in DNA: TGTGCCAGCTCACCTTCAAGCGGGGGAGGCAATGAGCAGTTCTTC.

This clonotype came up many times. The chain couples TRBV5-5 to TRBJ2-5; D gene uncertain. V dropped 3 bases and J dropped 2 bases, with 5 bases sitting between them. CDR3 size: 12 residues. CDR1 is SGHKS and CDR2 is YYEKEE in the germline V gene (reference sequence). The CDR3 bases are TGTGCCAGCAGCTGGGCTCAAGAGACCCAGTACTTC. Translation: CASSWAQETQYF.

This clonotype was picked up a small number of times. The chain recombines TRBV6-6 with TRBJ2-1, with TRBD2 matching over 7 bases. The CDR3 runs to 12 residues. In germline, CDR1 is MNHNY, CDR2 SVGAGI (reference sequence). With V trimmed by 8 bases and J by 6 bases, 4 bases remained unmatched. As DNA, the CDR3 is TGTGCCAGCCACACGGGGGGCAATGAGCAGTTCTTC. Amino acid sequence: CASHTGGNEQFF.